This T cell receptor beta chain was sequenced for a study of T cell responses to AZD1222 COVID-19 vaccine. The CDR3 extends over 16 amino acids. V lost 4 bases to trimming and J lost 0 bases; unmatched junction nucleotides: 2. Germline CDR1 SGHNT, CDR2 YYREEE (reference sequence). The assay was immunoSEQ multiplex PCR, and TCRdb's table has in-frame clones only and misses some. The table includes 150,000 to 200,000 clones, roughly 94% detected once. The sequence came from an adult who received the AZD1222 COVID-19 vaccine. V gene TRBV5-4 combines with J gene TRBJ2-2; 11 positions match TRBD2. The sample consisted of peripheral blood, taken 28 days after the second AZD1222 dose. The CDR3 loop reads CASSLGLAANTGELFF. For the CDR3, the DNA is TGTGCCAGCAGCCTGGGACTAGCGGCGAACACCGGGGAGCTGTTTTTT.